A selection of T cell receptor beta chains follows, all from one sample in a study of PD-1 blockade in classical Hodgkin lymphoma. The assay was immunoSEQ multiplex PCR, and TCRdb's table has in-frame clones only and misses some. The sample has 15,000 to 20,000 clones, about 88% seen once. Here the sequenced sample was CD8+ T cells from blood, taken before the fourth cycle of nivolumab. The origin of the receptors is a human donor with classical Hodgkin lymphoma. Each CDR3 is given with its conserved first and last residue. The D gene is left open where the match is weak. Clone size is given for some rows only: seen once, a few or many times, or a class if the clone is expanded.

v_gene	j_gene	d_gene	abundance	CDR3aa	CDR3nt
TRBV4-1	TRBJ2-3	NA	NA	CASSQEPAARADTQYF	TGCGCCAGCAGCCAAGAACCGGCGGCCCGGGCAGATACGCAGTATTTT
TRBV5-5	TRBJ2-3	TRBD1	medium-sized	CASSSPLGGGTQYF	TGTGCCAGCAGCTCTCCCCTAGGGGGCGGGACGCAGTATTTT
TRBV9	TRBJ2-7	NA	NA	CASSVAHTGIEQYF	TGTGCCAGCAGCGTAGCCCACACGGGGATAGAGCAGTACTTC
TRBV14	TRBJ1-3	NA	NA	CASSSSRGSGNTIYF	TGTGCCAGCAGCTCTAGTCGGGGGAGTGGAAACACCATATATTTT
TRBV7-9	TRBJ1-1	NA	NA	CASSFLPGLAEAFF	TGTGCCAGCAGCTTTTTGCCGGGCTTGGCTGAAGCTTTCTTT
TRBV7-8	TRBJ2-5	NA	NA	CASSLKETQYF	TGTGCCAGCAGCTTAAAAGAGACCCAGTACTTC
TRBV28	TRBJ2-7	NA	NA	CASSSGQGSYEQYF	NA
TRBV7-9	TRBJ1-1	NA	NA	CASSPPGVLDTEAFF	TGTGCCAGCAGCCCCCCCGGGGTATTGGACACTGAAGCTTTCTTT
TRBV9	TRBJ2-5	NA	NA	CASSGAGYQETQYF	TGTGCCAGCAGCGGGGCTGGGTACCAAGAGACCCAGTACTTC
TRBV27	TRBJ2-1	NA	NA	CASSFGEYNEQFF	TGTGCCAGCAGTTTTGGGGAGTACAATGAGCAGTTCTTC
TRBV30	TRBJ1-1	TRBD1	NA	CAWSTGQGDTEAFF	TGTGCCTGGAGTACCGGACAGGGGGACACTGAAGCTTTCTTT
TRBV7-2	TRBJ2-1	NA	NA	CASSSSQGGGDNEQFF	TGTGCCAGCAGTTCATCACAGGGAGGCGGGGACAATGAGCAGTTCTTC
TRBV9	TRBJ2-1	TRBD2	once	CASSLGTSGNYNEQFF	TGTGCCAGCAGCCTAGGGACTAGCGGAAACTACAATGAGCAGTTCTTC
TRBV28	TRBJ2-7	TRBD1	NA	CASSQGAQTYEQYF	TGTGCCAGCTCCCAGGGGGCTCAGACCTACGAGCAGTACTTC
TRBV27	TRBJ1-2	NA	few	CASSWTSDYGYTF	TGTGCCAGCAGCTGGACATCGGACTATGGCTACACCTTC
TRBV28	TRBJ1-2	NA	NA	CASSYRVLRDGYTF	TGTGCCAGCAGTTACCGGGTCCTACGGGATGGCTACACCTTC
TRBV20-1	TRBJ2-1	NA	NA	CSAKGGEQFF	TGCAGTGCTAAGGGTGGAGAGCAGTTCTTC
TRBV4-2	TRBJ2-5	NA	NA	CASSQASGQETQYF	TGTGCCAGCAGCCAAGCAAGCGGCCAAGAGACCCAGTACTTC
TRBV7-9	TRBJ2-6	NA	NA	CASSYGTPISGANVLTF	TGTGCCAGCAGCTACGGGACACCTATCTCTGGGGCCAACGTCCTGACTTTC
TRBV2	TRBJ2-7	NA	NA	CASSEGIRGWEQYF	TGTGCCAGCAGTGAGGGAATTCGGGGCTGGGAGCAGTACTTC
TRBV7-9	TRBJ2-7	NA	NA	CASSLALRESYEQYF	TGTGCCAGCAGCTTAGCTCTTCGGGAGTCCTACGAGCAGTACTTC
TRBV29-1	TRBJ2-7	NA	NA	CSTSHGESYEQYF	TGCAGCACGAGCCACGGGGAGTCCTACGAGCAGTACTTC
TRBV10-3	TRBJ2-2	TRBD2	NA	CAISGDSGMPNTGELFF	TGTGCCATCAGTGGGGATAGCGGGATGCCGAACACCGGGGAGCTGTTTTTT
TRBV4-1	TRBJ1-1	NA	NA	CASSQDLAMNTEAFF	TGCGCCAGCAGCCAAGACTTGGCAATGAACACTGAAGCTTTCTTT
TRBV5-1	TRBJ2-7	NA	once	CASSQDKERTYEQYF	TGCGCCAGCAGCCAAGACAAGGAGAGAACCTACGAGCAGTACTTC
TRBV29-1	TRBJ2-3	TRBD1	once	CSANPMEEGAPTDTQYF	TGCAGCGCCAACCCGATGGAAGAGGGGGCGCCGACAGATACGCAGTATTTT
TRBV27	TRBJ1-1	TRBD1	NA	CASSSRGRGTPEAFF	TGTGCCAGCAGTTCCAGGGGGCGGGGAACCCCTGAAGCTTTCTTT
TRBV28	TRBJ2-1	TRBD2	NA	CASSPPGTSTEQFF	TGTGCCAGCAGTCCCCCCGGGACTAGCACTGAGCAGTTCTTC
TRBV7-9	TRBJ1-1	NA	NA	CASSPKGGGGTEAFF	TGTGCCAGCAGCCCAAAGGGGGGAGGTGGGACTGAAGCTTTCTTT
TRBV7-9	TRBJ2-7	TRBD2	NA	CASSSSGSSYEQYF	TGTGCCAGCAGCTCTAGCGGCAGCTCCTACGAGCAGTACTTC
TRBV27	TRBJ2-5	NA	NA	CASSPVGGDIKETQYF	TGTGCCAGCAGTCCCGTTGGCGGGGACATTAAAGAGACCCAGTACTTC
TRBV29-1	TRBJ2-7	NA	NA	CSVTGNYEQYF	TGCAGCGTGACGGGGAACTACGAGCAGTACTTC
TRBV7-9	TRBJ2-7	TRBD1	NA	CASSNQGQGAYEQYF	TGTGCCAGCAGTAACCAGGGACAGGGGGCTTACGAGCAGTACTTC
TRBV29-1	TRBJ2-6	NA	NA	CSVPGGSGANVLTF	TGCAGCGTTCCTGGGGGTTCTGGGGCCAACGTCCTGACTTTC
TRBV9	TRBJ2-1	TRBD2	NA	CASSGDSGSYPGNEQFF	TGTGCCAGCAGCGGAGATAGCGGGAGCTATCCAGGGAATGAGCAGTTCTTC
TRBV15	TRBJ1-2	TRBD1	NA	CATSGQQGGSRGYTF	TGTGCCACCAGCGGCCAACAGGGGGGTTCTCGTGGCTACACCTTC
TRBV7-9	TRBJ2-1	NA	NA	CASSFEDYYNEQFF	TGTGCCAGCAGCTTCGAGGACTACTACAATGAGCAGTTCTTC
TRBV5-6	TRBJ2-3	NA	NA	CASSPRTGSYDTQYF	TGTGCCAGCAGCCCCCGAACAGGGTCGTACGATACGCAGTATTTT
TRBV7-6	TRBJ2-1	NA	once	CASSLMRAWGTASYNEQFF	TGTGCCAGCAGCTTAATGAGGGCTTGGGGGACGGCCTCCTACAATGAGCAGTTCTTC
TRBV27	TRBJ2-1	NA	NA	CASSLFRAVHNEQFF	TGTGCCAGCAGTTTATTCCGGGCCGTCCACAATGAGCAGTTCTTC
TRBV6-1	TRBJ1-2	TRBD1	once	CASSEILLQGVGYTF	TGTGCCAGCAGTGAAATCCTTCTCCAGGGGGTTGGCTACACCTTC
TRBV5-6	TRBJ2-3	TRBD1	NA	CASSQQGSSTDTQYF	TGTGCCAGCAGCCAACAGGGGTCTAGCACAGATACGCAGTATTTT
TRBV29-1	TRBJ1-2	TRBD1	few	CSVRTGWGYGYTF	TGCAGCGTGAGGACAGGGTGGGGCTATGGCTACACCTTC
TRBV27	TRBJ2-1	NA	NA	CASGLQTRVLESSYNEQFF	TGTGCCAGCGGACTCCAGACACGCGTACTCGAGAGCTCCTACAATGAGCAGTTCTTC
TRBV27	TRBJ2-3	NA	NA	CASSGGKDTQYF	TGTGCCAGCAGTGGGGGAAAGGATACGCAGTATTTT
TRBV7-8	TRBJ1-1	NA	NA	CASSSLTGMNTEAFF	TGTGCCAGCAGCTCACTTACAGGGATGAACACTGAAGCTTTCTTT
TRBV27	TRBJ2-1	NA	NA	CASSPRRYNEQFF	TGTGCCAGCAGTCCCCGCCGCTACAATGAGCAGTTCTTC
TRBV5-1	TRBJ1-4	NA	once	CASSSPGAPNEKLFF	TGCGCCAGCAGCTCACCAGGGGCCCCTAATGAAAAACTGTTTTTT
TRBV5-4	TRBJ1-2	TRBD1	NA	CASSSSYGTVNYGYTF	TGTGCCAGCAGCTCCTCCTATGGGACAGTTAACTATGGCTACACCTTC
TRBV27	TRBJ1-5	NA	NA	CASSLSGYQPQHF	TGTGCCAGCAGTTTATCGGGGTATCAGCCCCAGCATTTT
TRBV12-5	TRBJ2-1	TRBD1	NA	CASGLVGQGNEQFF	TGTGCTAGTGGTTTGGTAGGACAGGGCAATGAGCAGTTCTTC
TRBV10-3	TRBJ2-7	NA	NA	CAISDPTAPYEQYF	TGTGCCATCAGTGACCCGACAGCCCCCTACGAGCAGTACTTC
TRBV5-6	TRBJ2-7	NA	NA	CASSLLSEQYF	TGTGCCAGCAGCCTGCTAAGCGAGCAGTACTTC